These T cell receptor beta chains were read from a single sample in a study of identical twins. TCRdb re-derived calls from the 5' RACE reads in MiXCR, one entry per CDR3 protein. This sample has 400,000 to 500,000 distinct CDR3 sequences, with about 18% found just once. Sequencing input: naive T cells sorted from blood. Receptor source: a man aged 50-59 years in good health. Both conserved end residues are part of each CDR3. The D gene is left open where the match is weak. For some rows the clone size is stated as once, few or many, or as a class when expanded; others skip it.

clone_size j_call d_call v_call cdr3_nt cdr3_aa
NA TRBJ1-2 TRBD1 TRBV28 TGTGCCAGCAAACCCAGGGGGTTGGACTATGGCTACACCTTC CASKPRGLDYGYTF
NA TRBJ2-5 TRBD1 TRBV4-3 TGCGCCAGCAGCCAGGACAGGGGTGGGACCCAGTACTTC CASSQDRGGTQYF
few TRBJ2-7 TRBD2 TRBV20-1 TGCAGTGCTAGAAACTGGGCAGCGCCGGGACTAGCAGGCTACGAGCAGTACTTC CSARNWAAPGLAGYEQYF
few TRBJ2-3 TRBD2 TRBV6-5 TGTGCCAGCAGTTACTTGGCTAGCGGGAGGGTCGTGGCAGATACGCAGTATTTT CASSYLASGRVVADTQYF
NA TRBJ2-7 NA TRBV5-6 TGTGCCAGCAGCTTGACACCCCTAAACCCCTACGAGCAGTACTTC CASSLTPLNPYEQYF
few TRBJ2-5 NA TRBV7-9 TGTGCCAGCAGCTCGTTTAATCAAGAGACCCAGTACTTC CASSSFNQETQYF
NA TRBJ1-1 NA TRBV6-1 TGTGCCCTACGACGGGGGGCTGCAGGGCCCCACACTGAAGCTTTCTTT CALRRGAAGPHTEAFF
NA TRBJ2-7 NA TRBV12-3/TRBV12-4 TGTGCCAGCAGTAAGGGACGGGCACTCAAGCAGTACTTC CASSKGRALKQYF
many TRBJ2-3 TRBD2 TRBV27 TGTGCCAGCAGTCCTGGGACTAGCGGGGCCACAGATACGCAGTATTTT CASSPGTSGATDTQYF
many TRBJ1-3 NA TRBV11-2 TGTGCCAGCAGCTTAGATCGACGGATCTCTGGAAACACCATATATTTT CASSLDRRISGNTIYF
NA TRBJ1-5 NA TRBV6-4 TGTGCCAGCAGATTGTATCAGCCCCAGCATTTT CASRLYQPQHF
few TRBJ2-3 NA TRBV20-1 TGCAGTGCTAGTAATTCGGGGTCGAGGTCTAGCACAGATACGCAGTATTTT CSASNSGSRSSTDTQYF